One and the same sample provided the 16 T cell receptor beta chains below, sequenced in a study of T cell clones after liver transplantation. Sequencing used immunoSEQ multiplex PCR; TCRdb keeps in-frame clones, though not all of them. The table includes 15,000 to 20,000 clones, roughly nine tenths detected once. The sample in question was CD8+ T cells from blood, obtained roughly 3.5 years after liver transplant. The receptors here all came from a human patient who received a liver transplant. Some T cells could come from the graft donor.

The chain joins TRBV27 to TRBJ2-3; D may be TRBD2 (5 bases). The CDR3 is 12 amino acids. V lost 6 bases to trimming and J lost 4 bases, with 8 bases between them. CDR1 and CDR2 (germline): MNHEY, SMNVEV (reference sequence). This CDR3 is CASSSGADTQYF. For the CDR3, the DNA is TGTGCCAGCAGCTCCGGGGCAGATACGCAGTATTTT.

This sequence joins TRBV4-1 and TRBJ2-1; 11 bases agree with TRBD2. Germline CDR1 MGHRA, CDR2 YSYEKL. The length of the CDR3 is 16 residues. V lost 1 base, J lost 4 bases, and 3 bases stayed unmatched. CDR3 nucleotides: TGCGCCAGCAGCCAAGTAGCGGGAGGGCTATACAATGAGCAGTTCTTC. Translating gives CASSQVAGGLYNEQFF.

The gene calls are TRBV6-1 and TRBJ1-4; TRBD1 agrees at 10 bases. J lost 7 bases, V lost 6 bases, and 5 bases had no gene match. Germline V lookup: CDR1 MNHNS, CDR2 SASEGT. CDR3 length: 14 amino acids. The CDR3 sequence: CASRADRGPEKLFF. For the CDR3, the DNA is TGTGCCAGCAGGGCTGACAGGGGGCCTGAAAAACTGTTTTTT.

This clone appeared a single time. The chain has TRBV7-2 and TRBJ2-5, with a tentative D call TRBD1 (5 bases). The CDR3 covers 13 residues. CDR1 SGHTA and CDR2 FQGNSA come from the germline V gene. Trimming removed 3 bases at V and 5 bases at J, with 10 bases between. CDR3 protein: CASSFAGMETQYF. The CDR3 bases are TGTGCCAGCAGCTTCGCAGGGATGGAGACCCAGTACTTC.

This chain uses TRBV7-2 with TRBJ1-2; TRBD1 agrees at 7 bases. The CDR3 runs to 15 residues. Trimming at V came to 8 bases and at J to 8 bases, leaving 17 bases not matched to a gene. Per germline, CDR1 SGHTA and CDR2 FQGNSA. CDR3 protein: CASGWVGQPFMGYTF. CDR3 nucleotide sequence: TGTGCCAGCGGATGGGTGGGACAGCCTTTCATGGGCTACACCTTC.

This clone was detected only once. The chain links TRBV4-1 to TRBJ1-1, with D unclear. The CDR3 sequence is 14 residues long. CDR1 and CDR2 from the germline V gene are MGHRA and YSYEKL. Between the trimmed V and J ends, which lost 3 bases and 1 base, there was a span of 9 bases. The CDR3 DNA reads TGCGCCAGCAGCCACGAGGTCCCGAACACTGAAGCTTTCTTT. Translating it yields CASSHEVPNTEAFF.

The chain has TRBV12-5 and TRBJ1-4, with 7 positions matching TRBD1. The CDR3 runs 15 residues. Germline CDR1 is LGHNT and CDR2 is FRNRAP. Losses at the gene ends were 6 bases for V and 8 bases for J; bases not matched to a gene: 12. This chain's CDR3 is CASGPGTDSKEKLFF. For the CDR3, the DNA is TGTGCTAGTGGACCTGGGACAGATAGCAAGGAAAAACTGTTTTTT. The entire variable domain, with the rest obtained from reference TRBV12-5 and TRBJ1-4, is as follows: DARVTQTPRHKVTEMGQEVTMRCQPILGHNTVFWYRQTMMQGLELLAYFRNRAPLDDSGMPKDRFSAEMPDATLATLKIQPSEPRDSAVYFCASGPGTDSKEKLFFGSGTQLSVL.

This clone was seen once. The gene calls are TRBV28 and TRBJ1-2; D ambiguous. V gave up 5 bases and J gave up 5 bases, with 18 bases separating them. The CDR3 runs 15 residues. CDR1 MDHEN and CDR2 SYDVKM come from the germline V gene. In DNA form, the CDR3 reads TGTGCCAGCAGTCCCCCCTTTGAGGGATCTTATGGCTACACCTTC. It encodes CASSPPFEGSYGYTF.

The chain links TRBV9 to TRBJ2-1, with D hard to call. Germline V gene lookup returns CDR1 SGDLS and CDR2 YYNGEE. The ends were cut back, 2 bases at V and 5 bases at J, with 5 bases in the middle. There are 12 residues in the CDR3. This chain's CDR3 is CASSVSDNEQFF. CDR3 coding DNA: TGTGCCAGCAGCGTTTCGGACAATGAGCAGTTCTTC.

V gene TRBV14 combines with J gene TRBJ2-2; 7 nucleotides agree with TRBD2. This CDR3 comprises 17 residues. CDR1 is SGHDN and CDR2 is FVKESK in the germline V gene. V gave up 3 bases and J gave up 0 bases; unmatched junction bases: 7. The CDR3 protein is CASSQASGYANTGELFF. Written as DNA, the CDR3 is TGTGCCAGCAGCCAGGCTAGCGGCTACGCGAACACCGGGGAGCTGTTTTTT.

This chain links TRBV9 with TRBJ2-7; 7 bases fit TRBD1. V shed 1 base and J 2 bases; nucleotides not matched to a gene: 3. Germline loops: CDR1 SGDLS, CDR2 YYNGEE. The CDR3 length is 14 residues. The CDR3, as DNA: TGTGCCAGCAGCGTAAGGGACAGACCCTACGAGCAGTACTTC. This gives the protein CASSVRDRPYEQYF.

This clone qualifies as large (0.1 to 1%). This chain connects TRBV2 to TRBJ2-1; 7 bases line up with TRBD1. Germline assignment: CDR1 SNHLY and CDR2 FYNNEI. With 3 bases clipped from V and 8 bases from J, the junction kept 7 bases outside the gene matches. The CDR3 consists of 14 residues. CDR3 in amino acids: CASSEGRGIDEQFF. CDR3 nucleotide sequence: TGTGCCAGCAGTGAGGGCAGGGGGATCGATGAGCAGTTCTTC.

V and J are TRBV19 and TRBJ2-1; TRBD1 matches 10 bases. The trim removed 8 bases at V and 4 bases at J, leaving 5 bases unmatched. In germline, CDR1 is LNHDA, CDR2 SQIVND (reference sequence). CDR3 length: 14 amino acids. CDR3 DNA: TGTGCCAGTTACTCGGGACAGGGGTACAATGAGCAGTTCTTC. Amino acids: CASYSGQGYNEQFF. Complete variable domain (other parts from reference TRBV19 and TRBJ2-1): DGGITQSPKYLFRKEGQNVTLSCEQNLNHDAMYWYRQDPGQGLRLIYYSQIVNDFQKGDIAEGYSVSREKKESFPLTVTSAQKNPTAFYLCASYSGQGYNEQFFGPGTRLTVL.

The CDR3 region has the DNA TGTGCCAGCAGCAATCAAGGCGAGCAGTACTTC. Translation: CASSNQGEQYF. The chain couples TRBV7-9 to TRBJ2-7; D remains ambiguous. Germline assignment: CDR1 SEHNR and CDR2 FQNEAQ (reference sequence). Deletions cut 5 bases from V and 6 bases from J, with 8 bases between. The CDR3 runs 11 residues. The full variable domain, completed using reference TRBV7-9 and TRBJ2-7, is DTGVSQNPRHKITKRGQNVTFRCDPISEHNRLYWYRQTLGQGPEFLTYFQNEAQLEKSRLLSDRFSAERPKGSFSTLEIQRTEQGDSAMYLCASSNQGEQYFGPGTRLTVT.

The rearrangement joins TRBV4-1 to TRBJ2-3; TRBD2 agrees at 7 bases. Germline V gives CDR1 MGHRA, CDR2 YSYEKL. J gave up 2 bases and V 2 bases, and 10 bases lay outside the gene matches. The CDR3 has 17 residues. Written as DNA, the CDR3 is TGCGCCAGCAGCCAAAGATCCCTAGCGGAAATCACAGATACGCAGTATTTT. Translation: CASSQRSLAEITDTQYF.

V and J are TRBV5-5 and TRBJ1-2, with D hard to call. Germline CDR1 reads SGHKS; CDR2 reads YYEKEE (reference sequence). Trimming cost V 7 bases and J 4 bases, with 23 bases left between them. This CDR3 has 16 amino acids. The CDR3 sequence is CASLLFISRKTYGYTF. The CDR3 bases are TGTGCCAGCCTGTTGTTTATCTCGCGAAAGACCTATGGCTACACCTTC.